The present T cell receptor beta chain was sequenced within a study of blood T cell repertoires in COVID-19 (dated by TCRdb to the early 2020s). For the wider study: Samples covering the acute and convalescent phases of COVID-19 were provided by collaborators in the United States, Italy and Spain. Subjects who had been exposed to COVID-19, were actively infected with it, or had recovered from it provided the deeply sampled blood TCRbeta repertoires that made up the dataset. The material from the prospective study consisted of cDNA or gDNA derived from T cells, B-cell-depleted T cells, or PBMCs. The samples were drawn from two sources: the first 160 participants of the ongoing ImmuneRACE study, and about 1,300 subjects contributed by 6 global collaborators. HLA class I and class II types, where available, came from metadata supplied by the sample provider rather than from assay-based typing. The repertoires were released in a freely available public database intended as a resource for research on the immune response to SARS-CoV-2. The sample metadata nearly always contained a de-identified subject ID, COVID-19 status, age in years and sex. The paper as a whole reports these results and caveats: Clinical and demographic metadata were provided uncurated, with the amount varying by source and participant.

Via the germline V gene, CDR1 is MDHEN and CDR2 SYDVKM. The CDR3 holds 15 amino acids from the cysteine to the phenylalanine. The entry retains the CDR3 DNA only, 45 bases that are in frame from base 1. Trimming removed 5 bases from V and 2 bases from J; the gene matches leave 4 bases unexplained. Each collaborating institution followed its own protocols to collect whole blood in K2EDTA tubes. Collaborator samples were shipped for TCRbeta analysis as frozen whole blood, isolated PBMCs, or DNA extracted from either sample type. TCRbeta CDR3 regions were amplified from genomic DNA using the immunoSEQ Assay, a bias-controlled multiplex PCR. As for how the authors treated the data: The number of nucleated cells in each sample was estimated from the amplification of reference gene primers within the assay. Sequence reads were collapsed and filtered to measure the absolute abundance of every unique TCRbeta CDR3 rearrangement. For each sample, productive Simpson clonality was calculated as the square root of Simpson's diversity index across productive rearrangements. TCRdb re-hosts the immuneACCESS table, in-frame sequences only. Its copies lack some clones; in the studies checked, an unresolved V gene accounts for under half of them, and the cause for the rest is not known. The DNA was the basis for D and trimming; V, J and clone size are from that table. This sample gives about 100,000 clones in total; around 84% of them show up just once. 3.5% to 5% of the sample rests with the top ten.

Notes on this clone: Its antigen is not yet known. Qualities for individual bases were not recorded, and no much larger clone is one base off.

What was sequenced was peripheral blood. This sequence uses TRBV28 and TRBJ2-7, and TRBD2 aligns with 12 junction nucleotides. This clonotype originated in a human donor in a cohort sampled during active COVID-19. CDR3 reads: CASSRTSGVTYEQYF. The bases read TGTGCCAGCAGTCGGACTAGCGGGGTTACCTACGAGCAGTACTTC.